This T cell receptor (beta chain) was recorded in a study of CD8 T cells in ankylosing spondylitis (dated 2017 in TCRdb). Study-wide context: The study profiled T cell receptor beta repertoires in healthy donors and ankylosing spondylitis patients to find disease-linked TCR variants. In total, the full study cohort was made up of about 99 healthy donors and 25 to 30 ankylosing spondylitis patients. Peripheral blood samples were taken, and synovial fluid was additionally collected from ankylosing spondylitis patients.

This clonotype was picked up a small number of times. Its binding antigen is unknown. Base qualities are not recorded, but no much larger clone differs from it by a single base. The CDR1 and CDR2 encoded by the germline V gene (reference sequence) are DFQATT and SNEGSKA. After removal of 2 bases from V and 4 bases from J, the junction retains 5 bases not matched to a gene. Inclusive of the bounding cysteine and phenylalanine, the CDR3 is 14 residues long. Just the 42-base CDR3 DNA is kept, in frame starting at base 1. Sequencing relied on an Illumina HiSeq 2500. Quantitative 5'-RACE with molecular barcodes was the method used to prepare the TCR beta libraries. Turning to the authors' computational methods: Disease-linked TCR variants were identified with a new computational method built on a probabilistic model of VDJ rearrangement. Through fastp at Q25 and MiXCR, TCRdb rebuilt clones from the public reads, retaining in-frame beta chains. Identical CDR3 protein sequences are pooled into one entry, listed with their most common genes and DNA. The V and J calls, along with clone size, are taken from TCRdb and not from the paper's own processing. The sample contains a few hundred thousand distinct CDR3 sequences, approximately 16% of them found a single time. The ten top clones hold roughly 42% of the sample.

The paper's findings and limits, for the study overall: The disease-linked clones showed a CD8+ phenotype and occurred at relatively low frequencies in peripheral blood. Some motif variants were previously reported in synovial fluid and blood of reactive arthritis patients, suggesting common disease-initiation mechanisms. The disease-linked clones were reported as significantly enriched in matched synovial fluid samples from ankylosing spondylitis patients. A TCR beta motif of several highly homologous amino acid variants appeared characteristic of blood from ankylosing spondylitis patients.

This receptor chain uses TRBV20-1 and TRBJ2-1; 7 bases in the junction line up with TRBD2. Sequenced input: blood, either unsorted or a sorted T cell fraction (not recorded which). This sequence originates from a male donor with ankylosing spondylitis. For the CDR3, the sequence is CSARLADYYNEQFF. The nucleotide sequence is given as TGCAGTGCTAGACTAGCGGACTATTACAATGAGCAGTTCTTC.